This T cell receptor beta chain was observed in a study of technical replicates of blood from a handful of donors (dated by TCRdb to about 2017). The library came from the immunoSEQ multiplex PCR assay. TCRdb mirrors the immuneACCESS table, restricted to in-frame sequences. Some clones are absent from its copies; in checked studies, under half trace to an unresolved V gene, and the reason for the others is unknown. A total of nearly 80,000 clones appear in this sample, just under 95% of them only once. The leading ten clones occupy about 0.41% of the sample. Comment on this clone: It has no known antigen specificity. It has no much larger one-base neighbor in the sample; base qualities were not kept.

Measured from the cysteine to the phenylalanine, the CDR3 is 15 residues long. Left in the record is the CDR3 DNA by itself, 45 bases read in frame from the first base. Trimming takes 2 bases off V and 8 bases off J; junction bases not matched to a gene: 9. According to the germline V gene (reference sequence), CDR1 reads SGHNT and CDR2 reads YYREEE. The material sequenced was T cells isolated from PBMCs. The clonotype comes from a human donor in good health. The chain was built from TRBV5-4 and TRBJ2-1, with 8 bases in between that match TRBD2. The sequenced DNA is TGTGCCAGCAGCTTAGTGGGACTAGGGGTAGATGAGCAGTTCTTC. Translated, this gives CASSLVGLGVDEQFF.